The clone carrying this T cell receptor (beta chain) occurred many times. The data belong to a study of molecular identifiers for immune sequencing clone quantification. MiXCR, applied by TCRdb to the PCR reads, yields one record per CDR3 protein. The sample has 400,000 to 600,000 distinct CDR3 sequences, roughly a fifth seen once; the top ten hold about 0.8%. The clonotype was recovered from a human donor in good health. Some libraries in this study had Jurkat cell RNA spiked in. Material: naive CD8+ T cells from blood, with Jurkat cell RNA spiked in. Described subset: FACS-sorted CD8+CD4-CCR7+CD45RA+ naive T cells.

CDR3 nucleotides: TGCAGTGCTAGGTTTCTGAACACCGGGGAGCTGTTTTTT. Translation: CSARFLNTGELFF. The V call is TRBV20-1, the J call TRBJ2-2; D is unclear. Germline values: CDR1 DFQATT, CDR2 SNEGSKA (reference sequence). The CDR3 length is 13 residues. Trimming left V 3 bases short and J 1 base short, with 6 bases between.